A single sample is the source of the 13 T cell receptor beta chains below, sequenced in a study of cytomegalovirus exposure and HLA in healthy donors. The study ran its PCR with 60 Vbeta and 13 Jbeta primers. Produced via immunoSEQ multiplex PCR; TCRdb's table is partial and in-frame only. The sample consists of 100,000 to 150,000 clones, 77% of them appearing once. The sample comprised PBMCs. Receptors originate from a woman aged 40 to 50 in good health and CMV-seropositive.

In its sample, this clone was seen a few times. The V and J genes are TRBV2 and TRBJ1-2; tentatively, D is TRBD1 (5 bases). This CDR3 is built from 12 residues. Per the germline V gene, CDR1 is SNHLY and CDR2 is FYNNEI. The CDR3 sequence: CTAGAKNYGYTF. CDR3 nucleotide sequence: TGTACGGCTGGGGCCAAGAACTATGGCTACACCTTC. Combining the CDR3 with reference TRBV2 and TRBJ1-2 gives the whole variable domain EPEVTQTPSHQVTQMGQEVILRCVPISNHLYFYWYRQILGQKVEFLVSFYNNEISEKSEIFDDQFSVERPDGSNFTLKIRSTKLEDSAMYFCTAGAKNYGYTFGSGTRLTVV.

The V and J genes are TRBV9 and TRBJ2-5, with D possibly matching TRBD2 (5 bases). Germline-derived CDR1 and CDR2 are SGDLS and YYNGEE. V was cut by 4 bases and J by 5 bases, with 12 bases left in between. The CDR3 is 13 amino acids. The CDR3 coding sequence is TGTGCCAGCAGCCGTCGGGGTGGGGAGACCCAGTACTTC. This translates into CASSRRGGETQYF.

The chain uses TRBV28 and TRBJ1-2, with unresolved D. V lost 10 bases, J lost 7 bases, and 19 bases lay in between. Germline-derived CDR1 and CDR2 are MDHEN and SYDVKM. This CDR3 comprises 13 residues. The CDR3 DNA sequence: TGTGCCACCCTGGAGGGCCCTTGGAGTGGCTACACCTTC. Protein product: CATLEGPWSGYTF.

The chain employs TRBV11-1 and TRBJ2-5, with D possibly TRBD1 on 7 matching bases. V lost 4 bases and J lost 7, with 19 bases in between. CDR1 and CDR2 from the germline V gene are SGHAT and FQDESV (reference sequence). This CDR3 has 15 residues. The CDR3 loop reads CASSSEQGRLMTQYF. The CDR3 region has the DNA TGTGCCAGCAGCTCGGAACAGGGGAGGTTGATGACCCAGTACTTC.

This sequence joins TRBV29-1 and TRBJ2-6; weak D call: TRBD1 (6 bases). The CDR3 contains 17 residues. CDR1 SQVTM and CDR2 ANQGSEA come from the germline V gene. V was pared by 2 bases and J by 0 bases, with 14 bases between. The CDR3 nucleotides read TGCAGCGTTGAACAGATAGGGGGACCCTCTGGGGCCAACGTCCTGACTTTC. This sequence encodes CSVEQIGGPSGANVLTF.

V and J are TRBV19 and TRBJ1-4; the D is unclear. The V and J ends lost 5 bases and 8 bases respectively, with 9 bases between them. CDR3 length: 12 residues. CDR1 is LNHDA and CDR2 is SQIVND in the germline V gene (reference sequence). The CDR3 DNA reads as TGTGCCAGTAGTCAGGTTCGAGAAAAACTGTTTTTT. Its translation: CASSQVREKLFF. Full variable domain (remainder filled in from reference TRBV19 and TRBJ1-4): DGGITQSPKYLFRKEGQNVTLSCEQNLNHDAMYWYRQDPGQGLRLIYYSQIVNDFQKGDIAEGYSVSREKKESFPLTVTSAQKNPTAFYLCASSQVREKLFFGSGTQLSVL.

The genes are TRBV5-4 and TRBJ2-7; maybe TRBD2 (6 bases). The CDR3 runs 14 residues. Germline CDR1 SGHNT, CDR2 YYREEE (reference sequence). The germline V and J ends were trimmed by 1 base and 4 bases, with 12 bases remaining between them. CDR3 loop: CASSLTGRGYEQYF. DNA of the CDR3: TGTGCCAGCAGCTTGACCGGGAGAGGGTACGAGCAGTACTTC.

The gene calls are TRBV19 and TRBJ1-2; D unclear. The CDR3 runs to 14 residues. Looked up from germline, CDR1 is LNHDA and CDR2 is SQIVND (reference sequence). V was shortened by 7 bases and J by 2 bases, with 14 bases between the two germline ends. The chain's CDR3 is CASTTLVENYGYTF. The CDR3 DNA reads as TGTGCCAGTACTACCCTAGTAGAGAACTATGGCTACACCTTC.

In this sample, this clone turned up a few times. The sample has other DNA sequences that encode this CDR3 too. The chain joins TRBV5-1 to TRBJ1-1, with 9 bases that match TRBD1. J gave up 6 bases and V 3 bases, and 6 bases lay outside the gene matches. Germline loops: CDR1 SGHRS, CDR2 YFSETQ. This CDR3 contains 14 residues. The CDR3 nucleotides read TGCGCCAGCAGCTGGGGACAGGGCAGAGCTGAAGCTTTCTTT. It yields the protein CASSWGQGRAEAFF.

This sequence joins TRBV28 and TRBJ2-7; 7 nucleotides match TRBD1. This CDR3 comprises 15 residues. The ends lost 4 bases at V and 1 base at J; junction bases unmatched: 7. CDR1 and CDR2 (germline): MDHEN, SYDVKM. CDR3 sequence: CASSSPAGGSYEQYF. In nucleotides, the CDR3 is TGTGCCAGCAGTTCCCCGGCAGGGGGATCCTACGAGCAGTACTTC.

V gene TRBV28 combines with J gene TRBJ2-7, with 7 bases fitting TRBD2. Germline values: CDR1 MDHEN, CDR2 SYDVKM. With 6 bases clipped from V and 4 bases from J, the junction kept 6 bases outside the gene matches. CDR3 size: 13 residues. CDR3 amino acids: CASRWEGNYEQYF. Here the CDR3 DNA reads TGTGCCAGCAGATGGGAGGGAAATTACGAGCAGTACTTC.

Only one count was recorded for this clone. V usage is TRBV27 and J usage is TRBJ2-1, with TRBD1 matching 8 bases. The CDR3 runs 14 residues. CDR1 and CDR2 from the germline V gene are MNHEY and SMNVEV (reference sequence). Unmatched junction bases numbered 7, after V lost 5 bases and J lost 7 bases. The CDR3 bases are TGTGCCAGCAGTATCCGGACAGGGATGAATGAGCAGTTCTTC. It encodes CASSIRTGMNEQFF.

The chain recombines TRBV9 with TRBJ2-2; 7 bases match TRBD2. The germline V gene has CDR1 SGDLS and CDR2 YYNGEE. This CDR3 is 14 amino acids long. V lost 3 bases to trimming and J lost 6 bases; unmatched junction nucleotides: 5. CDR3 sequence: CASSDAGESGELFF. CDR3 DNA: TGTGCCAGCAGCGACGCGGGAGAGTCCGGGGAGCTGTTTTTT.